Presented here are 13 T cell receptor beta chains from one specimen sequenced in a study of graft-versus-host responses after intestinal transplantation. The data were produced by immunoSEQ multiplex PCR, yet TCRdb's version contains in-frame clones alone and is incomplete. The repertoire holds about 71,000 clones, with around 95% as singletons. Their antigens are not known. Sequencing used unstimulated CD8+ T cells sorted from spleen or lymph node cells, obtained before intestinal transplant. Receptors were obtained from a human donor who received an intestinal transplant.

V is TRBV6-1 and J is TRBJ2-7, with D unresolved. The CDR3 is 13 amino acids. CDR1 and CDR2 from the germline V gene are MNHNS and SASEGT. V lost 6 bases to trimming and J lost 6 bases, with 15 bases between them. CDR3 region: CASSLGTPREQYF. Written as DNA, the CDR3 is TGTGCCAGCAGCCTAGGTACCCCCCGCGAGCAGTACTTC.

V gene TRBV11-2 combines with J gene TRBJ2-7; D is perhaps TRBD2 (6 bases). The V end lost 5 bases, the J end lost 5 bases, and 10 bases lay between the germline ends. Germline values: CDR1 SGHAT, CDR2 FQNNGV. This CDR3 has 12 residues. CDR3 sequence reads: CASSRGLDEQYF. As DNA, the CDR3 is TGTGCCAGCAGCCGGGGACTTGACGAGCAGTACTTC.

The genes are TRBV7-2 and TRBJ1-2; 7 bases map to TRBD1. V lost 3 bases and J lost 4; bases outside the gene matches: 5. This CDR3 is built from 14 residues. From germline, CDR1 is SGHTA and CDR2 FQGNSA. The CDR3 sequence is CASSFRQGGYGYTF. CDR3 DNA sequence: TGTGCCAGCAGCTTCCGACAGGGAGGCTATGGCTACACCTTC.

The CDR3 nucleotides are TGCGCCAGCAGCCAACAAACGGGACAGCTTGGCACTGAAGCTTTCTTT. It codes for CASSQQTGQLGTEAFF. This chain joins TRBV4-1 and TRBJ1-1; 7 bases are a match to TRBD1. J lost 4 bases, V lost 2 bases, and 10 bases had no gene match. From germline, CDR1 is MGHRA and CDR2 YSYEKL. This CDR3 spans 16 amino acids.

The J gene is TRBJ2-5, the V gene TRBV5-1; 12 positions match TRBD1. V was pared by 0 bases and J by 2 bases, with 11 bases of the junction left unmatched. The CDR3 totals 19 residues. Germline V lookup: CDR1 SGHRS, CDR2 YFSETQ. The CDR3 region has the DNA TGCGCCAGCAGCTTGGCCGGGACAGGGGGCCCCCGAGCGCAAGAGACCCAGTACTTC. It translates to CASSLAGTGGPRAQETQYF. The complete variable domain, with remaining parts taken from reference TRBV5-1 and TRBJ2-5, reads KAGVTQTPRYLIKTRGQQVTLSCSPISGHRSVSWYQQTPGQGLQFLFEYFSETQRNKGNFPGRFSGRQFSNSRSEMNVSTLELGDSALYLCASSLAGTGGPRAQETQYFGPGTRLLVL.

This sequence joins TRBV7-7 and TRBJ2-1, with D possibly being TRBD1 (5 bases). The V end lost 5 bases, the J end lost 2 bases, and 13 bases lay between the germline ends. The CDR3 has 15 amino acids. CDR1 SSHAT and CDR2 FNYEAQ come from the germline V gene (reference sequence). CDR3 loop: CASSQDTVPYNEQFF. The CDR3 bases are TGTGCCAGCAGCCAGGACACGGTCCCCTACAATGAGCAGTTCTTC.

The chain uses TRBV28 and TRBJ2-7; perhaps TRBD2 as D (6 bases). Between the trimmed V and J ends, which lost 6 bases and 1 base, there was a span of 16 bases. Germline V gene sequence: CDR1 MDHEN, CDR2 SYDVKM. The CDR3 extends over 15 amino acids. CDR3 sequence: CASSGSGLTSYEQYF. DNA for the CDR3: TGTGCCAGCAGCGGGAGCGGGCTAACGTCCTACGAGCAGTACTTC.

For the CDR3, the DNA is TGCGCCAGCAGCCACCTGGGGGACAGCTACTCCTACGAGCAGTACTTC. This encodes CASSHLGDSYSYEQYF. The V gene is TRBV4-1, the J gene TRBJ2-7, with 7 bases fitting TRBD1. Germline-derived CDR1 and CDR2 are MGHRA and YSYEKL. The CDR3 runs to 16 residues. V lost 3 bases, J lost 0 bases, and 8 bases stayed unmatched.

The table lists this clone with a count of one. The CDR3 coding sequence is TGTGCCACGGGACAGGTCAATCAGCCCCAGCATTTT. This encodes CATGQVNQPQHF. The chain uses TRBV15 and TRBJ1-5, with 8 bases aligning to TRBD1. CDR3 size: 12 residues. The germline gives CDR1 LNHNV, CDR2 YYDKDF (reference sequence). V lost 9 bases and J lost 3; bases outside the gene matches: 1.

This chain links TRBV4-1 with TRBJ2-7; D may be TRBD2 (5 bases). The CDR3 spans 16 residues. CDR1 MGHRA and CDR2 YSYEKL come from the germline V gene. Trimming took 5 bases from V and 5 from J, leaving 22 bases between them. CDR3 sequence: CASSSPLRLDYNEQYF. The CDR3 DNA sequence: TGCGCCAGCAGCTCCCCCCTGAGGCTAGACTACAACGAGCAGTACTTC.

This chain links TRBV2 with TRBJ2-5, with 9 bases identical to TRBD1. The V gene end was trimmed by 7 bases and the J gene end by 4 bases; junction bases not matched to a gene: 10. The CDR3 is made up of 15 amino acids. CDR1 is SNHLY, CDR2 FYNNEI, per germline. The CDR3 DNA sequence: TGTGCCAGCACTAGACCACAGGGGGCGGGAGAGACCCAGTACTTC. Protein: CASTRPQGAGETQYF.

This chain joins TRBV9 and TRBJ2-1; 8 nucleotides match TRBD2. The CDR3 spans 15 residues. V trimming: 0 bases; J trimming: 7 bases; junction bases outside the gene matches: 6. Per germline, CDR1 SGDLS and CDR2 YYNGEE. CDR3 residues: CASSVGAGGRNEQFF. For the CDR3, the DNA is TGTGCCAGCAGCGTAGGGGCGGGAGGTAGGAATGAGCAGTTCTTC.

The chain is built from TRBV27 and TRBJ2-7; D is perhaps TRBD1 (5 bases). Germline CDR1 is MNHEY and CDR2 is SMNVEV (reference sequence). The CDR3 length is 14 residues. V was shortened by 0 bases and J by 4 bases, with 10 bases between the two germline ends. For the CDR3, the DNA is TGTGCCAGCAGTTTATCAGGGGTGGGTTACGAGCAGTACTTC. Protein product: CASSLSGVGYEQYF.